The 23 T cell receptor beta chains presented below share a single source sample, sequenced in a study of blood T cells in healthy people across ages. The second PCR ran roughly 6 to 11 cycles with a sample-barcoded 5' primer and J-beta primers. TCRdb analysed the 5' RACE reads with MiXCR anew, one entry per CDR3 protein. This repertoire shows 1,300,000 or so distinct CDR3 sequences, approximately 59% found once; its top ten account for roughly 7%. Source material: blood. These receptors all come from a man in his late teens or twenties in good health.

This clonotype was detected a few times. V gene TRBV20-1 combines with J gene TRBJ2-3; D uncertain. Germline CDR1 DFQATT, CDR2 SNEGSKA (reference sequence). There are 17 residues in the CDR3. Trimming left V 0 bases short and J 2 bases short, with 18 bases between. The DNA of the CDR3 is TGCAGTGCTAGAGATCGTTCCGCCATCGGTTACACAGATACGCAGTATTTT. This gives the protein CSARDRSAIGYTDTQYF.

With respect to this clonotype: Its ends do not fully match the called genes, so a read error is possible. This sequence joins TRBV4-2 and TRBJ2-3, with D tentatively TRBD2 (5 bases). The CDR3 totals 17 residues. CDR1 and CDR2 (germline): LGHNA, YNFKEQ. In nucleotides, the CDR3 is TGTGCCGGCAGCCAAGATCATCGAGCGGTGGGGAGAGATACGCAGTATTTT. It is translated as CAGSQDHRAVGRDTQYF.

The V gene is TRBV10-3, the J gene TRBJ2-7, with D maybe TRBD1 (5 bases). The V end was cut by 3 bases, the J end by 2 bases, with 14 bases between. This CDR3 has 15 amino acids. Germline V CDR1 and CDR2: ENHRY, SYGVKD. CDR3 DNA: TGTGCCATCAGTGAAGCCCCAAAGGGGACCTACGAGCAGTACTTC. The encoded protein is CAISEAPKGTYEQYF.

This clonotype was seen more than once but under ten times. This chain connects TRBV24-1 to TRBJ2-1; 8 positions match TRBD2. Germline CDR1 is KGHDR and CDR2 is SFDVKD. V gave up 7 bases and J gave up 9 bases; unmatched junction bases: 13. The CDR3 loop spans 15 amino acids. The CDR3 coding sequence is TGTGCCACCAGACCATCACGGGGGGGCCCAGGTGAGCAGTTCTTC. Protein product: CATRPSRGGPGEQFF.

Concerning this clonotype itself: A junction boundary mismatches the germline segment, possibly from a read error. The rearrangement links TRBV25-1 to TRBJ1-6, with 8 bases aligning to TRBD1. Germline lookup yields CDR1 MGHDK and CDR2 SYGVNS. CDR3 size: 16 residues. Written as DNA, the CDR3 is TGTGCCAGCAGTAAATACAGGGGGAGTGATAATTCACCCCTCCACTTT. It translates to CASSKYRGSDNSPLHF.

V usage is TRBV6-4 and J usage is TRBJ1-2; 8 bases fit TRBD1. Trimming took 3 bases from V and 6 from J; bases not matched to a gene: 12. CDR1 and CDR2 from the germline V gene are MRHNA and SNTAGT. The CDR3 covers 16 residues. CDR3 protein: CASSEHVRQGSHGYTF. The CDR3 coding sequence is TGTGCCAGCAGTGAGCACGTTCGACAGGGGAGTCATGGCTACACCTTC.

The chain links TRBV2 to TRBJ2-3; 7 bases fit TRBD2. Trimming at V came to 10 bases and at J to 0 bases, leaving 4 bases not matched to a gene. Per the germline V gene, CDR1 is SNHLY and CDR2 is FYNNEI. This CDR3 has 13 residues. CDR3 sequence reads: CANKRGSTDTQYF. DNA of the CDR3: TGTGCCAACAAGCGGGGAAGCACAGATACGCAGTATTTT.

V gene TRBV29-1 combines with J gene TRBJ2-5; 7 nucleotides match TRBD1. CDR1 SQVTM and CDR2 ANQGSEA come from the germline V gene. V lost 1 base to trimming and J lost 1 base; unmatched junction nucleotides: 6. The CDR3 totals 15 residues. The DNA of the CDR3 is TGCAGCGTTGAAGCCCGGGGACAGATCCAAGAGACCCAGTACTTC. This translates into CSVEARGQIQETQYF.

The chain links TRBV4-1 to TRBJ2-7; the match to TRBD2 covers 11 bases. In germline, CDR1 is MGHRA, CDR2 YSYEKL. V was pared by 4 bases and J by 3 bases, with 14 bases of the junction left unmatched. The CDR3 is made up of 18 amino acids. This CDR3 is CASSPLGQGGLAGYEQYF. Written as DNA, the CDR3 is TGCGCCAGCAGCCCCCTAGGACAGGGTGGACTAGCGGGCTACGAGCAGTACTTC.

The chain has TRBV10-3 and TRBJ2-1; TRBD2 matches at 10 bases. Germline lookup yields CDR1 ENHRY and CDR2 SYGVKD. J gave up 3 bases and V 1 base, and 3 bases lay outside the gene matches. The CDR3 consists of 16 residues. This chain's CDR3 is CAISEFQREGYNEQFF. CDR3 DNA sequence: TGTGCCATCAGTGAGTTCCAGCGGGAGGGCTACAATGAGCAGTTCTTC.

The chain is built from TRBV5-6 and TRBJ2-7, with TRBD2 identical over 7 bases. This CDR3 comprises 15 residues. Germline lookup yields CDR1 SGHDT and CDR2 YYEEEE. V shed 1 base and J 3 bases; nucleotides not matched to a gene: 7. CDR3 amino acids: CASSLRGVINYEQYF. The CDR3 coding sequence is TGTGCCAGCAGCTTGCGGGGGGTAATCAACTACGAGCAGTACTTC.

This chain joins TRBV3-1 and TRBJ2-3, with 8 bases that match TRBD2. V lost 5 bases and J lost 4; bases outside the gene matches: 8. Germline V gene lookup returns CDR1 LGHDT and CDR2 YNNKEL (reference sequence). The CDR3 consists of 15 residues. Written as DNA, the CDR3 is TGTGCCAGCAGCGCCGGACTAGCAACCCCAGATACGCAGTATTTT. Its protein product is CASSAGLATPDTQYF.

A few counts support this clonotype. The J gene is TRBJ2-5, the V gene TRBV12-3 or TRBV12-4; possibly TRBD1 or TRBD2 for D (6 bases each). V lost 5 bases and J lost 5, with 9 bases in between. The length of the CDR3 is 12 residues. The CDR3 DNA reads TGTGCCAGCAGTACAGGGAGGGAGACCCAGTACTTC. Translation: CASSTGRETQYF.

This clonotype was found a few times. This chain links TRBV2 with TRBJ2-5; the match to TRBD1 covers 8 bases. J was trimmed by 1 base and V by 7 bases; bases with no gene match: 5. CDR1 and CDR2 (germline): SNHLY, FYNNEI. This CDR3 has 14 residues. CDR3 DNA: TGTGCCAGCAAGGGGGACAGGATCCAAGAGACCCAGTACTTC. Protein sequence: CASKGDRIQETQYF.

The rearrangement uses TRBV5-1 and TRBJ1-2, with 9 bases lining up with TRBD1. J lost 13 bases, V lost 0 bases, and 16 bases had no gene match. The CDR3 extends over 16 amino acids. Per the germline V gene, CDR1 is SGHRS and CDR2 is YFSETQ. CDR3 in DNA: TGCGCCAGCAGCTTGGTTGGTCGACAGGGGGTGGACTATGGCACCTTC. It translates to CASSLVGRQGVDYGTF.

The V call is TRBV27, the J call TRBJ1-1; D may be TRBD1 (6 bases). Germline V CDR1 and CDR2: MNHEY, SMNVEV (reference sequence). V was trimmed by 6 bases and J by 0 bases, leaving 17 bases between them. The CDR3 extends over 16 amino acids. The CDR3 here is CASSLWPGAMNTEAFF. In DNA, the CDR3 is TGTGCCAGCAGCCTATGGCCAGGGGCCATGAACACTGAAGCTTTCTTT.

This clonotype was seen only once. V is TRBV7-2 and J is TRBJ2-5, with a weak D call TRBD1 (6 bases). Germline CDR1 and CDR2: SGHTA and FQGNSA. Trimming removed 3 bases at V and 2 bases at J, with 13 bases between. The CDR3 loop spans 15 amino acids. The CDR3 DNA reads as TGTGCCAGCAGCTTGGCCCACAGGGAGCAAGAGACCCAGTACTTC. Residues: CASSLAHREQETQYF.

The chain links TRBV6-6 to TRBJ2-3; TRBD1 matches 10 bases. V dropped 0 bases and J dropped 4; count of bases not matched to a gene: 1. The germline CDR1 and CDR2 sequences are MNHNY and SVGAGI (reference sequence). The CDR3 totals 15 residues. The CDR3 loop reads CASSYSTGGADTQYF. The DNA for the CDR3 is TGTGCCAGCAGTTACTCGACAGGGGGCGCAGATACGCAGTATTTT.

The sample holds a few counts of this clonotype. CDR3 loop: CASSLEGYGQETQYF. The CDR3 region has the DNA TGTGCCAGCAGCTTAGAAGGCTATGGCCAAGAGACCCAGTACTTC. The J gene is TRBJ2-5, the V gene TRBV7-9; D ambiguous. The CDR3 totals 15 residues. V was cut by 1 base and J by 1 base, with 10 bases left in between. Germline lookup yields CDR1 SEHNR and CDR2 FQNEAQ (reference sequence).

The CDR3 DNA follows: TGCGCCAGCAGCCTACCTAGCGGGGGAGGGTCCTACAATGAGCAGTTCTTC. It codes for CASSLPSGGGSYNEQFF. This chain links TRBV5-1 with TRBJ2-1; TRBD2 matches 10 bases. The CDR3 is made up of 17 amino acids. J lost 1 base, V lost 4 bases, and 8 bases had no gene match. From germline, CDR1 is SGHRS and CDR2 YFSETQ.

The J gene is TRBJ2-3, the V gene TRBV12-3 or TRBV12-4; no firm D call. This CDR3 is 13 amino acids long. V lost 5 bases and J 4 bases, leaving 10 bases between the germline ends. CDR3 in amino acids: CASSPNAPDTQYF. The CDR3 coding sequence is TGTGCCAGCAGTCCCAACGCCCCAGATACGCAGTATTTT.

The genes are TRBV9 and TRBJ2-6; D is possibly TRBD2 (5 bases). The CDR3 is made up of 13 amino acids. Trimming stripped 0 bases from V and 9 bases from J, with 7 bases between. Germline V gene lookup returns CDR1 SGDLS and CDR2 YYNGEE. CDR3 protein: CASSVGAGNVLTF. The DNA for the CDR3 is TGTGCCAGCAGCGTAGGGGCGGGCAACGTCCTGACTTTC.

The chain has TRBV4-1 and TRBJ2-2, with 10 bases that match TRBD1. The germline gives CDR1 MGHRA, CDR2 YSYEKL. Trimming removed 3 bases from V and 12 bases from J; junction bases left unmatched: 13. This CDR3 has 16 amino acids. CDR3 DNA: TGCGCCAGCAGCCATAAAGAGTGGGACAGGGGCGGTCAGCTGTTTTTT. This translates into CASSHKEWDRGGQLFF.